These 25 T cell receptor beta chains came from one sample sequenced in a study of pediatric ulcerative colitis (dated by TCRdb to about 2019). The protocol used for the library was the immunoSEQ multiplex PCR assay. TCRdb took this table from immuneACCESS and kept in-frame rearrangements with V and J called. Such tables lack part of the clones; where checked against another copy, unresolved V genes explain under half of the gap, and the rest is unexplained. The sample records under 50,000 clones, 60% to 85% of which are singletons. Of the sample, less than 4.5% falls within the top ten clones. During colonoscopy, one to two pinch biopsies were obtained from the rectum for research. Sequencing was carried out using gut tissue. These receptors came from a girl aged 10 to 17 with moderate ulcerative colitis.

CDR3 region: CASSPAGMNTEAFF. The CDR3 DNA sequence: TGTGCCAGCTCACCAGCGGGGATGAACACTGAAGCTTTCTTT. V usage is TRBV18 and J usage is TRBJ1-1; D call uncertain. The V and J ends lost 2 bases and 0 bases respectively, with 7 bases between them. The CDR3 runs to 14 residues. From germline, CDR1 is KGHSH and CDR2 LQKENI. The full variable domain, in which reference TRBV18 and TRBJ1-1 provide the parts outside the CDR3, is NAGVMQNPRHLVRRRGQEARLRCSPMKGHSHVYWYRQLPEEGLKFMVYLQKENIIDESGMPKERFSAEFPKEGPSILRIQQVVRGDSAAYFCASSPAGMNTEAFFGQGTRLTVV.

The chain links TRBV7-2 to TRBJ1-5; D unclear. Trimming took off 0 bases at V and 1 base at J, with 7 bases between the two ends. The CDR3 sequence is 15 residues long. The V gene's germline CDR1 is SGHTA and CDR2 FQGNSA. The CDR3 DNA follows: TGTGCCAGCAGCTTAGCGTTGGGAAGCAATCAGCCCCAGCATTTT. Translating gives CASSLALGSNQPQHF.

This clone is a singleton in its sample. The chain joins TRBV5-1 to TRBJ1-4, with D perhaps matching TRBD1 (6 bases). Germline V gene data show CDR1 as SGHRS and CDR2 as YFSETQ. Trimming cost V 1 base and J 14 bases, with 24 bases left between them. There are 16 residues in the CDR3. The CDR3 here is CASSLFSATWWDNLFF. In DNA form, the CDR3 reads TGCGCCAGCAGCTTGTTTTCGGCCACTTGGTGGGACAACCTGTTTTTT.

This clone was detected a few times. J is TRBJ1-2 and V is TRBV10-3; D unresolved. V was clipped by 3 bases and J by 1 base, with 12 bases between them. CDR1 is ENHRY and CDR2 is SYGVKD in the germline V gene. The CDR3 covers 15 residues. CDR3 sequence (DNA): TGTGCCATCAGTGAACGCCTCAGACTTAACTATGGCTACACCTTC. Protein product: CAISERLRLNYGYTF.

To note about this clone: The germline gene is not matched at one end of the junction; a read error may be the cause. The chain recombines TRBV19 with TRBJ1-5, with D unresolved. The germline CDR1 and CDR2 sequences are LNHDA and SQIVND (reference sequence). CDR3 size: 15 residues. This CDR3 reads CASSTSEYSNQPQHF. CDR3 nucleotides: TGTGCCAGCAGTACCTCAGAGTATAGCAATCAGCCCCAGCATTTT.

The V and J genes are TRBV5-6 and TRBJ2-7; D is tentatively TRBD1 or TRBD2 (5 bases each). This CDR3 has 14 amino acids. V was clipped by 0 bases and J by 1 base, with 8 bases between them. Germline-derived CDR1 and CDR2 are SGHDT and YYEEEE. CDR3 protein: CASSLVGGSYEQYF. CDR3 in DNA: TGTGCCAGCAGCTTGGTTGGGGGATCCTACGAGCAGTACTTC.

The V and J genes are TRBV19 and TRBJ1-1; the match to TRBD1 covers 7 bases. The CDR3 has 14 amino acids. Losses at the gene ends were 3 bases for V and 11 bases for J; bases not matched to a gene: 12. Germline CDR1 is LNHDA and CDR2 is SQIVND (reference sequence). CDR3 in amino acids: CASSIGSGRGDAFF. The CDR3, as DNA: TGTGCCAGTAGTATCGGATCGGGCAGGGGGGACGCTTTCTTT.

This clone was counted between two and nine times. The chain combines TRBV11-2 with TRBJ1-1; D unclear. V was pared by 7 bases and J by 1 base, with 7 bases between. This CDR3 is built from 12 residues. Germline CDR1 and CDR2: SGHAT and FQNNGV. The CDR3 here is CASTRGNTEAFF. The CDR3 nucleotides are TGTGCCAGCACCCGGGGGAACACTGAAGCTTTCTTT.

The V gene is TRBV9, the J gene TRBJ2-3, with 8 bases identical to TRBD2. Germline CDR1 and CDR2: SGDLS and YYNGEE. This CDR3 region has 16 residues. The J segment lost 2 bases and the V segment lost 0 bases, leaving 5 bases of the junction unmatched. The CDR3 here is CASSVGVAGSTDTQYF. The CDR3, as DNA: TGTGCCAGCAGCGTAGGTGTAGCGGGGTCCACAGATACGCAGTATTTT.

This clone appeared a single time. V gene TRBV19 combines with J gene TRBJ1-1; 7 bases match TRBD1. The CDR3 runs to 15 residues. With V trimmed by 8 bases and J by 2 bases, 11 bases remained unmatched. The germline V gene has CDR1 LNHDA and CDR2 SQIVND (reference sequence). CDR3 loop: CASGSGTADNTEAFF. CDR3 DNA sequence: TGTGCCAGTGGTTCCGGGACAGCGGACAACACTGAAGCTTTCTTT. Full variable domain (outside the CDR3, taken from reference TRBV19 and TRBJ1-1): DGGITQSPKYLFRKEGQNVTLSCEQNLNHDAMYWYRQDPGQGLRLIYYSQIVNDFQKGDIAEGYSVSREKKESFPLTVTSAQKNPTAFYLCASGSGTADNTEAFFGQGTRLTVV.

The chain couples TRBV11-3 to TRBJ1-1; D remains unclear. Germline V gene sequence: CDR1 SGHNT, CDR2 YENEEA. V was shortened by 3 bases and J by 4 bases, with 9 bases between the two germline ends. The CDR3 is made up of 13 amino acids. In nucleotides, the CDR3 is TGTGCCAGCAGCTTCACATTCGGCACTGAAGCTTTCTTT. This gives the protein CASSFTFGTEAFF.

The chain joins TRBV9 to TRBJ2-5; TRBD1 matches at 7 bases. This CDR3 has 14 amino acids. CDR1 is SGDLS, CDR2 YYNGEE, per germline. The ends lost 2 bases at V and 1 base at J; junction bases unmatched: 2. For the CDR3, the DNA is TGTGCCAGCAGCGTTGGGGACAGCCAAGAGACCCAGTACTTC. Encoded protein: CASSVGDSQETQYF.

The chain combines TRBV9 with TRBJ2-5, with a possible D match to TRBD1 (6 bases). V lost 3 bases and J lost 2, with 14 bases in between. The CDR3 sequence is 15 residues long. Germline V gene sequence: CDR1 SGDLS, CDR2 YYNGEE. CDR3: CASSAGVGGQETQYF. CDR3 sequence (DNA): TGTGCCAGCAGCGCTGGGGTAGGGGGTCAAGAGACCCAGTACTTC.

This clone was counted a few times. The rearrangement uses TRBV6-6 and TRBJ1-4; no clear D. With 8 bases removed from V and 8 bases from J, the gap between germline ends came to 9 bases. Germline V lookup: CDR1 MNHNY, CDR2 SVGAGI (reference sequence). This CDR3 is built from 11 residues. CDR3 in amino acids: CASSGGEKLFF. The CDR3 DNA reads as TGTGCCAGCTCGGGAGGAGAAAAACTGTTTTTT.

The chain couples TRBV19 to TRBJ1-5, with D tentatively TRBD1 (6 bases). The CDR3 is 16 residues long. Germline CDR1 LNHDA, CDR2 SQIVND (reference sequence). The V end was cut by 5 bases, the J end by 8 bases, with 22 bases between. The CDR3, as DNA: TGTGCCAGTAGTCCCATTCAGGGGTCTCCCTCTAAGCCCCAGCATTTT. Its translation: CASSPIQGSPSKPQHF.

The rearrangement links TRBV15 to TRBJ2-1; D remains unclear. V lost 0 bases to trimming and J lost 6 bases, with 12 bases between them. CDR3 length equals 15 residues. Per germline, CDR1 LNHNV and CDR2 YYDKDF (reference sequence). CDR3 in amino acids: CATSRDHMAINEQFF. The CDR3 DNA sequence: TGTGCCACCAGCAGAGATCATATGGCGATCAATGAGCAGTTCTTC.

The genes are TRBV19 and TRBJ2-7, with a possible D match to TRBD2 (5 bases). V was shortened by 3 bases and J by 0 bases, with 9 bases between the two germline ends. Germline V lookup: CDR1 LNHDA, CDR2 SQIVND (reference sequence). The length of the CDR3 is 14 residues. This chain's CDR3 is CASSIIANSYEQYF. CDR3 DNA: TGTGCCAGTAGTATTATAGCGAACTCCTACGAGCAGTACTTC. Combining the CDR3 with reference TRBV19 and TRBJ2-7 gives the whole variable domain DGGITQSPKYLFRKEGQNVTLSCEQNLNHDAMYWYRQDPGQGLRLIYYSQIVNDFQKGDIAEGYSVSREKKESFPLTVTSAQKNPTAFYLCASSIIANSYEQYFGPGTRLTVT.

The rearrangement links TRBV11-2 to TRBJ2-7; D is uncertain. The CDR3 is made up of 14 amino acids. V was pared by 0 bases and J by 9 bases, with 15 bases between. CDR1 is SGHAT, CDR2 FQNNGV, per germline. Here the CDR3 reads CASSLDPTGLGQYF. Written as DNA, the CDR3 is TGTGCCAGCAGCTTAGATCCTACGGGTTTAGGGCAGTACTTC.

For the CDR3, the DNA is TGTGCCAGCAGCCACCTCCGCCGGGCCCATAATGAAAAACTGTTTTTT. It is translated as CASSHLRRAHNEKLFF. The chain joins TRBV7-9 to TRBJ1-4; D is unclear. Germline loops: CDR1 SEHNR, CDR2 FQNEAQ (reference sequence). V was pared by 5 bases and J by 4 bases, with 17 bases between. This CDR3 is built from 16 residues. Filled out from reference TRBV7-9 and TRBJ1-4, the complete variable domain reads DTGVSQNPRHKITKRGQNVTFRCDPISEHNRLYWYRQTLGQGPEFLTYFQNEAQLEKSRLLSDRFSAERPKGSFSTLEIQRTEQGDSAMYLCASSHLRRAHNEKLFFGSGTQLSVL.

CDR3 region: CAWSAYRTVNQPQHF. The CDR3 DNA reads as TGTGCCTGGAGTGCCTATAGGACAGTTAATCAGCCCCAGCATTTT. V and J are TRBV30 and TRBJ1-5; D might be TRBD1 (6 bases). The CDR3 sequence is 15 residues long. V dropped 1 base and J dropped 4 bases, with 14 bases sitting between them. In germline, CDR1 is GTSNPN, CDR2 SVGIG (reference sequence).

This chain links TRBV7-9 with TRBJ1-2, with D maybe TRBD1 (5 bases). Germline CDR1 is SEHNR and CDR2 is FQNEAQ (reference sequence). The CDR3 has 16 amino acids. V lost 4 bases to trimming and J lost 0 bases, with 15 bases between them. CDR3 nucleotide sequence: TGTGCCAGCAGCTCAATAGACAGAATTCCTAACTATGGCTACACCTTC. Protein sequence: CASSSIDRIPNYGYTF.

This clone was observed a few times. The chain has TRBV7-2 and TRBJ2-1; perhaps TRBD2 as D (5 bases). The CDR3 covers 13 residues. CDR1 SGHTA and CDR2 FQGNSA come from the germline V gene. Trimming removed 4 bases from V and 7 bases from J, with 11 bases in between. The CDR3 protein is CASSSSGKNEQFF. The CDR3 DNA reads TGTGCCAGCAGCTCAAGCGGAAAAAATGAGCAGTTCTTC.

The V call is TRBV28, the J call TRBJ1-1; 8 nucleotides align to TRBD1. The CDR3 is 14 residues long. V lost 4 bases and J lost 3; bases outside the gene matches: 4. Per the germline V gene, CDR1 is MDHEN and CDR2 is SYDVKM. The CDR3 bases are TGTGCCAGCAGTTCCAGGGGGCGCGACACTGAAGCTTTCTTT. Translation: CASSSRGRDTEAFF. Combining the CDR3 with reference TRBV28 and TRBJ1-1 gives the whole variable domain DVKVTQSSRYLVKRTGEKVFLECVQDMDHENMFWYRQDPGLGLRLIYFSYDVKMKEKGDIPEGYSVSREKKERFSLILESASTNQTSMYLCASSSRGRDTEAFFGQGTRLTVV.

The rearrangement joins TRBV2 to TRBJ1-6; perhaps TRBD1 as D (6 bases). The CDR3 totals 15 residues. Germline V lookup: CDR1 SNHLY, CDR2 FYNNEI. V was clipped by 1 base and J by 7 bases, with 11 bases between them. CDR3 DNA sequence: TGTGCCAGCAGTGAAGTAAGGGGGTGGAATTCACCCCTCCACTTT. This gives the protein CASSEVRGWNSPLHF.

The rearrangement joins TRBV4-2 to TRBJ2-1; no definite D call. CDR1 LGHNA and CDR2 YNFKEQ come from the germline V gene. The CDR3 extends over 14 amino acids. V dropped 4 bases and J dropped 6 bases, with 13 bases sitting between them. This CDR3 is CASSRSRALNEQFF. The CDR3 coding sequence is TGTGCCAGCAGCCGGAGCCGGGCTCTCAATGAGCAGTTCTTC.